Reported below is one T cell receptor (beta chain). No antigen is known for it. These data belong to a study of CXCR3-negative and CXCR3-positive naive CD8 T cells. Findings and caveats of the study: Partly lower CXCR3 expression followed cryopreservation, and most assays relied on fresh PBMCs. CXCR3-positive naive cells had TRB CDR3s that were more hydrophobic than CXCR3-negative naive cells had.

Each TRB cDNA library was prepared by 5' RACE (with UMI labels). TCRdb re-called the 5' RACE reads and gives one entry per CDR3 protein, without DNA. The sample table sets out roughly 110,000 distinct CDR3 sequences. With roughly 300,000 cells each, the CD8+ T cell subsets were individually sorted in triplicate. The CDR3 runs to 12 residues. The chain carries TRBV12-3 or TRBV12-4 and TRBJ2-1. The receptor was derived from a human donor in good health. Some clones in this sample may be carry-over from other donors' samples. The material sequenced was naive CXCR3+ CD8+ T cells from blood. The subset here: CD45RO-CCR7+CD27+CD95- naive CD8+ T cells expressing CXCR3 (TNR3+). This chain's CDR3 is CASSQEYNEQFF.